The 30 T cell receptor beta chains in this list originate from one sample, sequenced in a study of cytomegalovirus exposure and HLA in healthy donors. PCR involved 60 Vbeta and 13 Jbeta primers. TCRdb's copy holds only in-frame clones and misses some; the assay was immunoSEQ multiplex PCR. The sample includes about 150,000 clones, about 80% of them seen just once. The sequencing input was PBMCs. Receptors originate from a woman in her thirties in good health and CMV-seropositive.

This clone was recorded a few times. The rearrangement joins TRBV7-2 to TRBJ2-5; 14 bases agree with TRBD2. Germline trimming cut 6 bases from V and 4 bases from J; bases unmatched to any gene: 4. The CDR3 totals 15 residues. Germline V gene sequence: CDR1 SGHTA, CDR2 FQGNSA. Here the CDR3 DNA reads TGTGCCAGCAGGGGACTAGCGGGAGTCCGAGAGACCCAGTACTTC. Encoded protein: CASRGLAGVRETQYF.

CDR3 loop: CASSLGRGIGNQPQHF. DNA for the CDR3: TGTGCCAGCAGCTTAGGCCGGGGGATAGGCAATCAGCCCCAGCATTTT. The chain links TRBV13 to TRBJ1-5; tentatively, D is TRBD1 (5 bases). The CDR3 spans 16 residues. The V end was cut by 0 bases, the J end by 2 bases, with 11 bases between. The germline V gene encodes CDR1 PRHDT and CDR2 FYEKMQ (reference sequence).

The V and J genes are TRBV6-5 and TRBJ2-2; 7 positions match TRBD1. Germline trimming cut 1 base from V and 5 bases from J; bases unmatched to any gene: 7. Germline V gene sequence: CDR1 MNHEY, CDR2 SVGAGI. This CDR3 spans 16 amino acids. The CDR3 DNA reads TGTGCCAGCAGTTACTTTAGGGGGCGGAAAACCGGGGAGCTGTTTTTT. This encodes CASSYFRGRKTGELFF.

The chain couples TRBV15 to TRBJ2-5, with 7 nucleotides matching TRBD2. CDR1 LNHNV and CDR2 YYDKDF come from the germline V gene (reference sequence). J was trimmed by 2 bases and V by 0 bases; bases with no gene match: 6. CDR3 size: 16 residues. CDR3 residues: CATSRDGFGGQETQYF. CDR3 bases: TGTGCCACCAGCAGAGATGGGTTCGGGGGGCAAGAGACCCAGTACTTC.

This sequence joins TRBV5-8 and TRBJ2-3, with 11 bases fitting TRBD2. The J segment lost 4 bases and the V segment lost 0 bases, leaving 7 bases of the junction unmatched. Germline assignment: CDR1 SGHTS and CDR2 YDEGEE. This CDR3 has 17 amino acids. The CDR3 DNA follows: TGTGCCAGCAGCTTGGCCTGGATAGCGGGAGGGGCAGATACGCAGTATTTT. It codes for CASSLAWIAGGADTQYF.

This clone was seen a single time. This sequence joins TRBV14 and TRBJ2-1; D may be TRBD1 (6 bases). CDR3 length: 15 amino acids. Per the germline V gene, CDR1 is SGHDN and CDR2 is FVKESK. Between the trimmed V and J ends, which lost 3 bases and 6 bases, there was a span of 15 bases. The DNA of the CDR3 is TGTGCCAGCAGCCACGCAGGGCCAGGGGCCAATGAGCAGTTCTTC. Amino acid sequence: CASSHAGPGANEQFF.

Only a few counts were recorded for this clone. This chain links TRBV30 with TRBJ2-1; D gene uncertain. There are 11 residues in the CDR3. Looked up from germline, CDR1 is GTSNPN and CDR2 is SVGIG (reference sequence). V lost 1 base and J lost 6, with 4 bases in between. The CDR3 spells CAWSGLNEQFF. The CDR3 DNA is TGTGCCTGGAGTGGACTCAATGAGCAGTTCTTC.

The chain combines TRBV10-3 with TRBJ2-7, with unresolved D. The CDR3 is made up of 13 amino acids. Trimming took 7 bases from V and 3 from J, leaving 13 bases between them. The germline V gene has CDR1 ENHRY and CDR2 SYGVKD. DNA for the CDR3: TGTGCCATCACCAGAGGAGAGGACTACGAGCAGTACTTC. Translated: CAITRGEDYEQYF.

This rearrangement joins TRBV27 to TRBJ1-2, with D uncertain. The CDR3 has 14 amino acids. Trimming left V 5 bases short and J 1 base short, with 11 bases between. Germline loops: CDR1 MNHEY, CDR2 SMNVEV (reference sequence). The CDR3 DNA sequence: TGTGCCAGCAGTCCCAACGGAGGTAACTATGGCTACACCTTC. It is translated as CASSPNGGNYGYTF.

V gene TRBV5-1 combines with J gene TRBJ2-5; 7 bases match TRBD1. The germline gives CDR1 SGHRS, CDR2 YFSETQ. The CDR3 is 14 residues long. V dropped 0 bases and J dropped 8; count of bases not matched to a gene: 7. Written as DNA, the CDR3 is TGCGCCAGCAGCTTGGAGGGGGCTGGTGTAACCCAGTACTTC. Amino acid sequence: CASSLEGAGVTQYF. The variable domain in full, completed from reference TRBV5-1 and TRBJ2-5, reads KAGVTQTPRYLIKTRGQQVTLSCSPISGHRSVSWYQQTPGQGLQFLFEYFSETQRNKGNFPGRFSGRQFSNSRSEMNVSTLELGDSALYLCASSLEGAGVTQYFGPGTRLLVL.

The genes are TRBV14 and TRBJ2-4; TRBD2 matches 7 bases. Germline V gives CDR1 SGHDN, CDR2 FVKESK. The V segment lost 0 bases and the J segment 2 bases; nucleotides outside the gene matches: 4. This CDR3 has 16 amino acids. CDR3 protein: CASSQDGEGSKNIQYF. The CDR3 bases are TGTGCCAGCAGCCAAGATGGGGAGGGGTCCAAAAACATTCAGTACTTC.

The CDR3 sequence is CASSPTAYEQYF. The CDR3, as DNA: TGTGCCAGCAGCCCGACAGCTTACGAGCAGTACTTC. The genes are TRBV7-9 and TRBJ2-7; D might be TRBD1 (5 bases). CDR1 and CDR2 from the germline V gene are SEHNR and FQNEAQ (reference sequence). The CDR3 covers 12 residues. V lost 5 bases to trimming and J lost 4 bases, with 9 bases between them.

Here the CDR3 DNA reads TGTGCCAGCAGCCCGGGACTCTCCCCGTCCGAGCAGTACTTC. It translates to CASSPGLSPSEQYF. The J gene is TRBJ2-7, the V gene TRBV9; the D gene is possibly TRBD2 (6 bases). V lost 4 bases, J lost 6 bases, and 17 bases lay in between. Germline V CDR1 and CDR2: SGDLS, YYNGEE. This CDR3 is built from 14 residues. Supplemented by reference TRBV9 and TRBJ2-7, the full variable domain reads DSGVTQTPKHLITATGQRVTLRCSPRSGDLSVYWYQQSLDQGLQFLIQYYNGEERAKGNILERFSAQQFPDLHSELNLSSLELGDSALYFCASSPGLSPSEQYFGPGTRLTVT.

In the case of this clone: Germline and junction disagree at one end, which may indicate a read error. The J gene is TRBJ1-1, the V gene TRBV9; no clear D. CDR3 length equals 12 residues. From germline, CDR1 is SGDLS and CDR2 YYNGEE. CDR3 bases: TGTGCCAGCAGCGTGAGTTCGGGGAGGATGATCTTT. Translated, it gives CASSVSSGRMIF.

The chain carries TRBV28 and TRBJ2-7, with TRBD2 identical over 10 bases. The CDR3 loop spans 14 amino acids. In germline, CDR1 is MDHEN, CDR2 SYDVKM. V was clipped by 2 bases and J by 6 bases; unmatched bases: 4. The CDR3 nucleotides are TGTGCCAGCAGTTTAGGGCTAGCGGGAGCCGAGCAGTACTTC. This sequence encodes CASSLGLAGAEQYF.

The chain combines TRBV30 with TRBJ1-2, with D possibly being TRBD1 (6 bases). The CDR3 is made up of 13 amino acids. Germline CDR1 reads GTSNPN; CDR2 reads SVGIG (reference sequence). With 0 bases removed from V and 9 bases from J, the gap between germline ends came to 14 bases. As DNA, the CDR3 is TGTGCCTGGAGTGTAAGGACAGTTAGTAGCTACACCTTC. Translation: CAWSVRTVSSYTF.

This chain joins TRBV12-5 and TRBJ2-5, with 7 positions matching TRBD1. Germline V gives CDR1 LGHNT, CDR2 FRNRAP. V trimming: 4 bases; J trimming: 4 bases; junction bases outside the gene matches: 15. The CDR3 loop spans 17 amino acids. The CDR3 region has the DNA TGTGCTAGTGGTTCCCCCTCCGACAGGGTGCTCTCAGAGACCCAGTACTTC. Amino acids: CASGSPSDRVLSETQYF.

V is TRBV18 and J is TRBJ2-7; 7 nucleotides align to TRBD2. The CDR3 contains 16 residues. After removal of 0 bases from V and 0 bases from J, the junction contained 5 bases not matched to a gene. The V gene's germline CDR1 is KGHSH and CDR2 LQKENI. The CDR3 sequence is CASSPPYGGSSYEQYF. The CDR3 DNA reads TGTGCCAGCTCACCACCTTACGGCGGGAGCTCCTACGAGCAGTACTTC.

As DNA, the CDR3 is TGTGCCAGTAGTACAACGAGGGATGCTGAAGCTTTCTTT. It specifies CASSTTRDAEAFF. The V gene is TRBV19, the J gene TRBJ1-1; D unresolved. CDR3 length equals 13 residues. Germline V gives CDR1 LNHDA, CDR2 SQIVND (reference sequence). The V end lost 4 bases, the J end lost 6 bases, and 12 bases lay between the germline ends.

A few counts support this clone. This rearrangement joins TRBV7-8 to TRBJ2-7; 7 nucleotides line up with TRBD2. CDR1 and CDR2 (germline): SGHVS, FQNEAQ. V shed 5 bases, J shed 0 bases, and the junction held 7 bases outside the gene matches. The CDR3 is 15 residues long. The DNA for the CDR3 is TGTGCCAGCAGCCCTGGGGGGGGGAACTCCTACGAGCAGTACTTC. This translates into CASSPGGGNSYEQYF.

The count of this clone is one. The genes are TRBV5-1 and TRBJ2-1; 12 bases fit TRBD2. There are 15 residues in the CDR3. Germline CDR1 is SGHRS and CDR2 is YFSETQ. V shed 2 bases, J shed 13 bases, and the junction held 10 bases outside the gene matches. The CDR3 sequence is CASSLAGTSGSVQFF. The CDR3 region has the DNA TGCGCCAGCAGCTTAGCCGGGACTAGCGGGTCGGTTCAGTTCTTC. The whole variable domain, remainder taken from reference TRBV5-1 and TRBJ2-1, is KAGVTQTPRYLIKTRGQQVTLSCSPISGHRSVSWYQQTPGQGLQFLFEYFSETQRNKGNFPGRFSGRQFSNSRSEMNVSTLELGDSALYLCASSLAGTSGSVQFFGPGTRLTVL.

The V call is TRBV9, the J call TRBJ1-4, with 9 bases matching TRBD1. Trimming removed 0 bases from V and 6 bases from J; junction bases left unmatched: 0. The CDR3 has 14 residues. The germline V gene encodes CDR1 SGDLS and CDR2 YYNGEE. CDR3 coding DNA: TGTGCCAGCAGCGTAGGGGACAGGGATGAAAAACTGTTTTTT. Translated: CASSVGDRDEKLFF. Complete variable domain (other parts from reference TRBV9 and TRBJ1-4): DSGVTQTPKHLITATGQRVTLRCSPRSGDLSVYWYQQSLDQGLQFLIQYYNGEERAKGNILERFSAQQFPDLHSELNLSSLELGDSALYFCASSVGDRDEKLFFGSGTQLSVL.

V and J are TRBV19 and TRBJ2-1; D possibly corresponds to TRBD2 (6 bases). This CDR3 is 14 amino acids long. Germline V gene data show CDR1 as LNHDA and CDR2 as SQIVND (reference sequence). The V and J ends lost 7 bases and 5 bases respectively, with 15 bases between them. CDR3: CASTPERAHNEQFF. CDR3 DNA: TGTGCCAGTACGCCCGAGCGGGCGCACAATGAGCAGTTCTTC.

This sequence joins TRBV4-3 and TRBJ2-3; 10 bases map to TRBD1. With 2 bases clipped from V and 0 bases from J, the junction kept 2 bases outside the gene matches. CDR1 and CDR2 from the germline V gene are LGHNA and YSLEER. CDR3 length equals 16 residues. Here the CDR3 DNA reads TGCGCCAGCAGCCAATGGACAGGGGGGAGCACAGATACGCAGTATTTT. Translation gives CASSQWTGGSTDTQYF.

The rearrangement links TRBV5-1 to TRBJ2-7, with TRBD1 matching over 11 bases. CDR3 size: 15 residues. V shed 5 bases and J 3 bases; nucleotides not matched to a gene: 7. Germline assignment: CDR1 SGHRS and CDR2 YFSETQ. The CDR3 protein is CASRTGTGGNYEQYF. The CDR3 coding sequence is TGCGCCAGCAGGACCGGGACAGGGGGAAACTACGAGCAGTACTTC.

The chain joins TRBV27 to TRBJ2-5; 9 positions agree with TRBD2. Germline CDR1 is MNHEY and CDR2 is SMNVEV (reference sequence). After removal of 6 bases from V and 4 bases from J, the junction contained 12 bases not matched to a gene. This CDR3 has 16 amino acids. The CDR3 sequence is CASSPSAGGPRETQYF. The CDR3 DNA reads as TGTGCCAGCAGCCCAAGCGCGGGAGGGCCGAGAGAGACCCAGTACTTC.

CDR3 nucleotide sequence: TGCAGCGTTGTCAGGGACAACAGTGGCAACAATGAGCAGTTCTTC. Translated, it gives CSVVRDNSGNNEQFF. The chain has TRBV29-1 and TRBJ2-1, with D possibly TRBD1 on 6 matching bases. Trimming took off 4 bases at V and 5 bases at J, with 18 bases between the two ends. CDR3 size: 15 residues. Germline V gives CDR1 SQVTM, CDR2 ANQGSEA.

The chain employs TRBV6-5 and TRBJ2-5; 7 bases match TRBD2. The closer fit of TRBJ2-7 to the DNA end suggests the J call may be wrong. This CDR3 comprises 13 residues. The V gene's germline CDR1 is MNHEY and CDR2 SVGAGI. The CDR3 DNA reads TGTGCCAGCAGTTACGGGAGGGCCTACGAGCAGTACTTC. This codes for CASSYGRAYEQYF.

DNA for the CDR3: TGCGCCAGCAGCTTGGCCCCACTAGCGGGAGTTGCAGATACGCAGTATTTT. Amino acid sequence: CASSLAPLAGVADTQYF. The gene calls are TRBV5-1 and TRBJ2-3, with 11 bases fitting TRBD2. The CDR3 contains 17 residues. With V trimmed by 0 bases and J by 4 bases, 7 bases remained unmatched. Germline V gene data show CDR1 as SGHRS and CDR2 as YFSETQ.

The rearrangement links TRBV7-8 to TRBJ2-3; TRBD2 is a possible D gene (6 bases). Germline V gene sequence: CDR1 SGHVS, CDR2 FQNEAQ. CDR3 length: 14 residues. V lost 5 bases and J 3 bases, leaving 12 bases between the germline ends. The CDR3 reads CASSPRDRTDTQYF. The CDR3 region has the DNA TGTGCCAGCAGCCCGCGGGACCGTACAGATACGCAGTATTTT.